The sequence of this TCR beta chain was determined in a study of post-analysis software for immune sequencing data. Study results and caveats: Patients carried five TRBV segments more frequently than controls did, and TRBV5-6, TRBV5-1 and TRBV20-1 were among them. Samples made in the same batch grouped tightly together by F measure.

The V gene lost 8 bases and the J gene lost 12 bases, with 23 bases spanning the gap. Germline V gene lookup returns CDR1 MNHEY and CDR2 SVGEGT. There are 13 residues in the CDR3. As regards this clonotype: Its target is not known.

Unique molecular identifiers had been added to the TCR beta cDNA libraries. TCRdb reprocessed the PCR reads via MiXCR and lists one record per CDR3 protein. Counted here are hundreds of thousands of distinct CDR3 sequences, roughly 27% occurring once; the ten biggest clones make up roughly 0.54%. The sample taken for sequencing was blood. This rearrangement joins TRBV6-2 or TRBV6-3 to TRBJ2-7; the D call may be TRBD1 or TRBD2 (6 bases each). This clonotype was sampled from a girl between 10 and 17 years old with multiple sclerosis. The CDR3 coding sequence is TGTGCCAGCGCACGGGGGCGATGGGAGACCCTGTACTTC. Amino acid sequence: CASARGRWETLYF.